This TCR beta chain was observed in a study of Ad26.COV2.S vaccination and SARS-CoV-2 variants. Across the whole study: By the intramuscular route, Ad26.COV2.S was given once, or twice 56 days apart. Study results and limitations: Post-vaccination breadth of spike-specific CD8+ and CD4+ T cell responses was reportedly substantial.

The CDR3 length is 16 residues. The V end lost 0 bases, the J end lost 4 bases, and 15 bases lay between the germline ends. The germline V gene encodes CDR1 LGHDT and CDR2 YNNKEL (reference sequence). A note on this clone: Antigen: not known.

The table came from immunoSEQ multiplex PCR; TCRdb's copy has only in-frame clones and leaves some out. The table lists hundreds of thousands of clones, roughly 85% of them singletons. The treatment is: 15 to 20 received Ad26.COV2.S at low or high dose, single or two shots; 5 received placebo; per-sample allocation not given. The study sampled participants on day 63 after the first vaccine or placebo injection. The chain uses TRBV3-1 (or the pseudogene TRBV3-2) and TRBJ2-5, with D tentatively TRBD1 or TRBD2 (6 bases each). The receptor's source is a person aged 18-65 years who received the Ad26.COV2.S COVID-19 vaccine or a placebo. The sequenced sample was peripheral blood, obtained in a trial of Ad26.COV2.S vaccine versus placebo. CDR3: CASSQDPGAGGETQYF. The CDR3 DNA follows: TGTGCCAGCAGCCAAGATCCGGGGGCCGGTGGAGAGACCCAGTACTTC.